This is a list of T cell receptor beta chains from one sample in a study of molecular identifiers for immune sequencing clone quantification. TCRdb re-derived calls from the PCR reads in MiXCR, one entry per CDR3 protein. The sample has about 97,000 distinct CDR3 sequences, about a third seen once. Sequenced material: naive CD8+ T cells from blood, with Jurkat cell RNA spiked in. The source of these receptors is a human donor in good health. Some libraries in this study had Jurkat cell RNA spiked in. Both conserved end residues are part of each CDR3. The order of the fields is clone size, V gene, D gene, J gene, CDR3 DNA, CDR3 protein. The D gene is left open where the match is weak. Clone size is shown for a subset of rows, as once, few, many or a class of expanded clone.

clone size: few
V gene: TRBV29-1
D gene: .
J gene: TRBJ2-7
CDR3 DNA: TGCAGCGGTGTAGGCTCCTCGGGGGAGCAGTACTTC
CDR3 protein: CSGVGSSGEQYF

clone size: .
V gene: TRBV9
D gene: .
J gene: TRBJ2-2
CDR3 DNA: TGTGCCAGCAGCGCTCGGAACACCGGGGGGCTGTTTTTT
CDR3 protein: CASSARNTGGLFF

clone size: few
V gene: TRBV29-1
D gene: .
J gene: TRBJ1-4
CDR3 DNA: TGCAGCGTTTACAGGTCAACTAATGAAAAACTGTTTTTT
CDR3 protein: CSVYRSTNEKLFF

clone size: .
V gene: TRBV19
D gene: .
J gene: TRBJ2-7
CDR3 DNA: TGTGCCAGTAGTAACCGGAAAGTCCCCGAGCAGTACTTC
CDR3 protein: CASSNRKVPEQYF

clone size: .
V gene: TRBV19
D gene: TRBD2
J gene: TRBJ2-7
CDR3 DNA: TGTGCCAGTAGGTCCGGGACTAGCTTGTCTGAGCAGTACTTC
CDR3 protein: CASRSGTSLSEQYF

clone size: few
V gene: TRBV2
D gene: .
J gene: TRBJ2-7
CDR3 DNA: TGTGCCAGCAGGCAGGGGTCCGAGCAGTACTTC
CDR3 protein: CASRQGSEQYF

clone size: .
V gene: TRBV28
D gene: .
J gene: TRBJ1-1
CDR3 DNA: TGTGCCAGCAGTTTTCCCTCTGGACTGCCAGTGGGCGAAGCTTTCTTT
CDR3 protein: CASSFPSGLPVGEAFF

clone size: many
V gene: TRBV5-6
D gene: .
J gene: TRBJ1-4
CDR3 DNA: TGTGCCAGCAGCCTGGGCAGGCCTAATGAAAAACTGTTTTTT
CDR3 protein: CASSLGRPNEKLFF

clone size: .
V gene: TRBV19
D gene: TRBD2
J gene: TRBJ2-1
CDR3 DNA: TGTGCCAGTAGTATTGCCCTAGCGGGAGGGAATGAGCAGTTCTTC
CDR3 protein: CASSIALAGGNEQFF

clone size: few
V gene: TRBV5-1
D gene: TRBD1
J gene: TRBJ2-7
CDR3 DNA: TGCGCCAGCAGCCCAACCGCCGGGACAGGCTACGAGCAGTACTTC
CDR3 protein: CASSPTAGTGYEQYF

clone size: .
V gene: TRBV6-1
D gene: TRBD2
J gene: TRBJ2-3
CDR3 DNA: TGTGCCAGCGGTCCACGGACTAGCTCCCCCACAGATACGCAGTATTTT
CDR3 protein: CASGPRTSSPTDTQYF

clone size: once
V gene: TRBV7-9
D gene: .
J gene: TRBJ1-4
CDR3 DNA: TGTGCCAGCAGCCTTGATTCAGAAAAACTGTATTTT
CDR3 protein: CASSLDSEKLYF

clone size: .
V gene: TRBV28
D gene: TRBD1
J gene: TRBJ2-1
CDR3 DNA: TGTGCCAGCAGAATGGACAGGGGCCCCTACAATGAGCAGTTCTTC
CDR3 protein: CASRMDRGPYNEQFF

clone size: .
V gene: TRBV7-2
D gene: .
J gene: TRBJ1-6
CDR3 DNA: TGTGCCAGCACTTCGTCAGGTTTCTCACCCCTCCACTTT
CDR3 protein: CASTSSGFSPLHF

clone size: .
V gene: TRBV28
D gene: .
J gene: TRBJ1-3
CDR3 DNA: TGTGCCAGCAGGGAGGGAAACACCATATATTTT
CDR3 protein: CASREGNTIYF

clone size: .
V gene: TRBV2
D gene: TRBD2
J gene: TRBJ2-2
CDR3 DNA: TGTGCCAGCAGTGGTACCGGGACTATAGACACCTGGGAGCTGTTTTTT
CDR3 protein: CASSGTGTIDTWELFF

clone size: .
V gene: TRBV9
D gene: .
J gene: TRBJ2-6
CDR3 DNA: TGTGCCAGCAGCGGGCTTAGCTCTGGGGCCAACGTCCTGACTTTC
CDR3 protein: CASSGLSSGANVLTF

clone size: many
V gene: TRBV5-4
D gene: .
J gene: TRBJ1-2
CDR3 DNA: TGTGCCAGCAGCCGGGACACCGACAGCTACTATGGCTACACCTTC
CDR3 protein: CASSRDTDSYYGYTF

clone size: few
V gene: TRBV12-3/TRBV12-4
D gene: .
J gene: TRBJ1-6
CDR3 DNA: TGTGCCAGCAGAAGTCTTCATAATTCACCCCTCCACTTT
CDR3 protein: CASRSLHNSPLHF

clone size: .
V gene: TRBV7-9
D gene: .
J gene: TRBJ2-3
CDR3 DNA: TGTGCCAGCAGCCCAGGGGGGGTGTCGTCGGGACGAATTTCAGATACGCAGTATTTT
CDR3 protein: CASSPGGVSSGRISDTQYF

clone size: many
V gene: TRBV20-1
D gene: .
J gene: TRBJ1-4
CDR3 DNA: TGCAGTGCCCAAAGCTATGGGAGCCTGGGTGAAAAACTGTTTTTT
CDR3 protein: CSAQSYGSLGEKLFF

clone size: many
V gene: TRBV2
D gene: .
J gene: TRBJ2-5
CDR3 DNA: TGTGCCATTAGGGGCTCCCAAGAGACCCAGTACTTC
CDR3 protein: CAIRGSQETQYF

clone size: many
V gene: TRBV4-3
D gene: TRBD2
J gene: TRBJ2-1
CDR3 DNA: TGCGCCAGCAGCCCGGGGACTAGCGGGATGAATGAGCAGTTCTTC
CDR3 protein: CASSPGTSGMNEQFF

clone size: many
V gene: TRBV4-2
D gene: TRBD2
J gene: TRBJ2-5
CDR3 DNA: TGTGCCAGCAGCCCCAAGACTAGCGGAGGGACCCAGTACTTC
CDR3 protein: CASSPKTSGGTQYF

clone size: .
V gene: TRBV7-9
D gene: .
J gene: TRBJ2-1
CDR3 DNA: TGTGCCAGCAGCTTCCGGACTAATTCTTACAATGAGCAGTTCTTC
CDR3 protein: CASSFRTNSYNEQFF

clone size: .
V gene: TRBV6-1
D gene: .
J gene: TRBJ2-7
CDR3 DNA: TGTGCCAGCAGCAACGAGCAGTACTTC
CDR3 protein: CASSNEQYF

clone size: .
V gene: TRBV15
D gene: .
J gene: TRBJ1-5
CDR3 DNA: TGTGCCACCAGCAGGGGATCACGAACGCCCCAGCAATTT
CDR3 protein: CATSRGSRTPQQF

clone size: .
V gene: TRBV6-5
D gene: TRBD1
J gene: TRBJ2-1
CDR3 DNA: TGTGCCAGCAGTTACTTCCGACAGGGGAGTCTAGCTGCTGAGCAGTTCTTC
CDR3 protein: CASSYFRQGSLAAEQFF

clone size: .
V gene: TRBV15
D gene: TRBD2
J gene: TRBJ2-4
CDR3 DNA: TGTGCCACCAGCAACGGACTAGCGGGAAGTACGGTCAAAAACACTCAGTACTTC
CDR3 protein: CATSNGLAGSTVKNTQYF

clone size: .
V gene: TRBV3-1
D gene: .
J gene: TRBJ2-7
CDR3 DNA: TGTGCCAGCAGCCAAAGACTGGGTGTCTACGAGCAGTACTTC
CDR3 protein: CASSQRLGVYEQYF